This is a list of T cell receptor beta chains from one sample in a study of early T cells in non-severe SARS-CoV-2 infection. TCRdb recomputed calls from the 5' RACE reads with MiXCR, one row per CDR3 protein. Of 25,000 to 30,000 distinct CDR3 sequences listed, more than 4.5% are singletons. Sample: whole blood. The receptors shown here come from an adult who was a healthcare worker with PCR-confirmed SARS-CoV-2 infection or an uninfected control (not recorded which). Each CDR3 is given with its conserved first and last residue. D genes are given only for firm matches. The size entry is marked missing in some rows and otherwise reads once, few, many or a size class.

TRBJ1-5,medium-sized,TRBV28,-,CASRIQMDQPQHF,TGTGCCAGCAGAATACAGATGGATCAGCCCCAGCATTTT
TRBJ1-2,-,TRBV19,-,CASMDFSYGYTF,TGTGCCAGTATGGACTTTTCCTATGGCTACACCTTC
TRBJ2-7,many,TRBV12-3/TRBV12-4,-,CASSLWAGSTYEQYF,TGTGCCAGCAGTTTGTGGGCAGGGTCTACCTACGAGCAGTACTTC
TRBJ2-7,-,TRBV2,-,CASSVYSGPNYEQYF,TGTGCCAGCAGTGTATATTCGGGACCCAACTACGAGCAGTACTTC
TRBJ2-7,many,TRBV5-1,-,CASSLTESSYEQYF,TGCGCCAGCAGCTTAACGGAAAGCTCCTACGAGCAGTACTTC
TRBJ2-1,-,TRBV19,-,CASSITIDEQFF,TGTGCCAGTAGTATAACAATCGATGAGCAGTTCTTC
TRBJ1-6,medium-sized,TRBV19,-,CASSHHPSSTNSPLHF,TGTGCCAGTAGTCATCACCCTAGCTCCACAAATTCACCCCTCCACTTT
TRBJ2-7,medium-sized,TRBV5-1,TRBD1,CASSYWDREREQYF,TGCGCCAGCAGCTACTGGGACAGGGAACGCGAGCAGTACTTC
TRBJ1-1,many,TRBV6-4,-,CASSDSSDTEAFF,TGTGCCAGCAGTGACTCCAGCGACACTGAAGCTTTCTTT
TRBJ1-6,-,TRBV2,-,CASRSRDSWDSPLHF,TGTGCCAGCAGGAGCAGGGATTCTTGGGATTCACCCCTCCACTTT
TRBJ1-5,many,TRBV12-3/TRBV12-4,TRBD1,CASSSDRANQPQHF,TGTGCCAGCAGCTCGGACAGGGCCAATCAGCCCCAGCATTTT
TRBJ2-3,few,TRBV19,TRBD2,CASSPLAGGGTDTQYF,TGTGCCAGTAGTCCGTTAGCGGGAGGGGGCACAGATACGCAGTATTTT
TRBJ2-3,-,TRBV11-3,-,CASRDALGDTQYF,TGTGCCAGCAGGGACGCCCTGGGAGATACGCAGTATTTT
TRBJ2-3,many,TRBV10-3,-,CAISGLPPPTDTQYF,TGTGCCATCAGTGGACTTCCACCACCCACAGATACGCAGTATTTT
TRBJ2-2,-,TRBV6-1,TRBD1,CASGQGARNTGELFF,TGTGCCAGTGGACAGGGGGCACGTAACACCGGGGAGCTGTTTTTT
TRBJ2-5,-,TRBV5-6,-,CASSSILETQYF,TGTGCCAGCAGCTCAATACTAGAGACCCAGTACTTC
TRBJ1-6,-,TRBV30,TRBD1,CAWSLTGMDSPLHF,TGTGCCTGGAGTTTGACAGGGATGGATTCACCCCTCCACTTT
TRBJ2-3,medium-sized,TRBV7-2,-,CASSPGTDTQYF,TGTGCCAGCAGCCCAGGGACAGATACGCAGTATTTT
TRBJ2-5,many,TRBV6-5,-,CASSYRDGEETQYF,TGTGCCAGCAGTTACCGGGACGGAGAAGAGACCCAGTACTTC
TRBJ2-6,-,TRBV11-3,-,CASSPGSSGANVLTF,TGTGCCAGCAGCCCGGGGAGCTCTGGGGCCAACGTCCTGACTTTC
TRBJ2-2,-,TRBV11-3,TRBD1,CASSRTGDTGELFF,TGTGCCAGCAGTAGGACAGGGGACACCGGGGAGCTGTTTTTT